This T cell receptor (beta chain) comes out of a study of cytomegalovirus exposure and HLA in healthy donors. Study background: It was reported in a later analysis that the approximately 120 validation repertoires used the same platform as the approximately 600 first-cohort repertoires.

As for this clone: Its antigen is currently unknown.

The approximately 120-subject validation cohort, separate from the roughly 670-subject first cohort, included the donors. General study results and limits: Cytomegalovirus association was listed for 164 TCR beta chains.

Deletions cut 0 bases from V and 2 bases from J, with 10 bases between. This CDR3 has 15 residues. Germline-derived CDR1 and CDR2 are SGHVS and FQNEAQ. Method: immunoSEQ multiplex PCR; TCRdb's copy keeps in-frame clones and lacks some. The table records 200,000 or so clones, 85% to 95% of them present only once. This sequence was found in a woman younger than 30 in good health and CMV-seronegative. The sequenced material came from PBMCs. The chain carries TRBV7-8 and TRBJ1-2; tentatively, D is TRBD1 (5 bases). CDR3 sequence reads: CASSLAWGQNYGYTF. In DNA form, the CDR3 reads TGTGCCAGCAGCTTAGCGTGGGGCCAGAACTATGGCTACACCTTC.